The present T cell receptor (beta chain) was sequenced within a study of T cell responses to AZD1222 COVID-19 vaccine. The study, taken as a whole, reports: There were repertoire samples only from the period after the peak T cell response.

TCRdb keeps only in-frame clones here, not all; method: immunoSEQ multiplex PCR. The sample lists 150,000 or so clones, approximately 90% occurring once. To note about this clone: Its antigen is not identified.

Germline-derived CDR1 and CDR2 are MNHEY and SMNVEV (reference sequence). This CDR3 has 15 residues. The V segment lost 5 bases and the J segment 6 bases; nucleotides outside the gene matches: 7. The TCR was taken from an adult who received the AZD1222 COVID-19 vaccine. V usage is TRBV27 and J usage is TRBJ2-2, with 9 bases aligning to TRBD2. Sequencing used peripheral blood, obtained 28 days after the second AZD1222 dose. The CDR3 nucleotides read TGTGCCAGCAGTCCATTAGCGGGAGTCGCCGGGGAGCTGTTTTTT. This translates into CASSPLAGVAGELFF.